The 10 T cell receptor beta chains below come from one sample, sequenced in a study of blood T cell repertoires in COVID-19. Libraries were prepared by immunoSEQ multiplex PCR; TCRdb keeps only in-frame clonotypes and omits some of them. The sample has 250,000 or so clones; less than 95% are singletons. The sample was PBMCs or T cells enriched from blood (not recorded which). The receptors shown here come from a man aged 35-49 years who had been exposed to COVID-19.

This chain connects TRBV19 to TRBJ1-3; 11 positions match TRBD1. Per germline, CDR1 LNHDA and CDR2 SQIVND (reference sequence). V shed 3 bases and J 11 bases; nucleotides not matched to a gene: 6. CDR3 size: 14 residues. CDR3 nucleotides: TGTGCCAGTAGTATCGGACAGGGGGCCCCCTCCATATATTTT. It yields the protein CASSIGQGAPSIYF.

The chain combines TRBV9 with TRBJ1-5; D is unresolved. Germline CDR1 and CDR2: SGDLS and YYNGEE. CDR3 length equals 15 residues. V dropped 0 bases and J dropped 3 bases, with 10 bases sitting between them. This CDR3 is CASSVAPDFNQPQHF. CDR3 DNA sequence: TGTGCCAGCAGCGTAGCCCCAGATTTCAATCAGCCCCAGCATTTT.

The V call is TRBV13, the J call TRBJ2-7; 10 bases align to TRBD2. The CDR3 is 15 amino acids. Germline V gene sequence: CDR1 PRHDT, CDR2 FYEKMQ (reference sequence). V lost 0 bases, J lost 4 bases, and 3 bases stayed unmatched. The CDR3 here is CASSLGLAGVYEQYF. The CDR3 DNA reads TGTGCCAGCAGCTTAGGCCTAGCGGGAGTATACGAGCAGTACTTC.

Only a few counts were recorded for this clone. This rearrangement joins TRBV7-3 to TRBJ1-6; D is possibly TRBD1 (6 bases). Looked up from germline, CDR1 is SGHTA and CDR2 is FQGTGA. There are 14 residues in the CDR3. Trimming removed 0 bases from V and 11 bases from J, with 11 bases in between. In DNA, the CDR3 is TGTGCCAGCAGCTTAACCGGGGAGGGGGCACCCCTCCACTTT. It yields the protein CASSLTGEGAPLHF.

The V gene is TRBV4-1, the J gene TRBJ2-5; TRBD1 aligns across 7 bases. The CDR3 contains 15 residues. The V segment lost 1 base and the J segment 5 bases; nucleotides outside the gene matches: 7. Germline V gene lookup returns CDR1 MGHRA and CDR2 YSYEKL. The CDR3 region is CASSQAPAGGETQYF. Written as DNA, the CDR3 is TGCGCCAGCAGCCAAGCCCCGGCAGGGGGTGAGACCCAGTACTTC.

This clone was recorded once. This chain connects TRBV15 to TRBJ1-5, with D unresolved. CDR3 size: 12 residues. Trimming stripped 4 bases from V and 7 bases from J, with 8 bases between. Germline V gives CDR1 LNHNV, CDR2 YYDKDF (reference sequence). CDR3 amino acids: CATSKREQPQHF. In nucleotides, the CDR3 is TGTGCCACCAGCAAGAGGGAACAGCCCCAGCATTTT.

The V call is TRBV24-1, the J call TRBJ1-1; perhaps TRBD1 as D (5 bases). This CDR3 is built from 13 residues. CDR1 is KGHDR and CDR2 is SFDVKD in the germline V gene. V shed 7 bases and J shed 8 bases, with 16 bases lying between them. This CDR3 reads CATRTTDGTEAFF. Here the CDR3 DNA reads TGTGCCACCAGGACGACAGACGGTACCGAAGCTTTCTTT.

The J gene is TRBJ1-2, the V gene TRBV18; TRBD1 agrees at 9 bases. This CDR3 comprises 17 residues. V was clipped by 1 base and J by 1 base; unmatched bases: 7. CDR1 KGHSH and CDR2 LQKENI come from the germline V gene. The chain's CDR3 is CASSPRSQGAFNYGYTF. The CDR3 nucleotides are TGTGCCAGCTCACCACGCTCACAGGGGGCGTTTAACTATGGCTACACCTTC.

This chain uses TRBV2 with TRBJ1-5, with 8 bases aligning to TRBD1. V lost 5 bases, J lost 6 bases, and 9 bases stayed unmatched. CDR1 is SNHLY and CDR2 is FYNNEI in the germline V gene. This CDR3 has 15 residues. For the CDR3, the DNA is TGTGCCAGCAGTCCTGGACAGGGAGACGGTCAGCCCCAGCATTTT. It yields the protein CASSPGQGDGQPQHF.

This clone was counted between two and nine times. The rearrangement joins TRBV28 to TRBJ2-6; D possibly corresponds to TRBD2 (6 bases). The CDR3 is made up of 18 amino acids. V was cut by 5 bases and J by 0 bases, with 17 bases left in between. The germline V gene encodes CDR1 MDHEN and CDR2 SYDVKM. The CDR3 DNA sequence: TGTGCCAGCAGTCCGACGGGACTGCTCCACTCTGGGGCCAACGTCCTGACTTTC. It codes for CASSPTGLLHSGANVLTF.